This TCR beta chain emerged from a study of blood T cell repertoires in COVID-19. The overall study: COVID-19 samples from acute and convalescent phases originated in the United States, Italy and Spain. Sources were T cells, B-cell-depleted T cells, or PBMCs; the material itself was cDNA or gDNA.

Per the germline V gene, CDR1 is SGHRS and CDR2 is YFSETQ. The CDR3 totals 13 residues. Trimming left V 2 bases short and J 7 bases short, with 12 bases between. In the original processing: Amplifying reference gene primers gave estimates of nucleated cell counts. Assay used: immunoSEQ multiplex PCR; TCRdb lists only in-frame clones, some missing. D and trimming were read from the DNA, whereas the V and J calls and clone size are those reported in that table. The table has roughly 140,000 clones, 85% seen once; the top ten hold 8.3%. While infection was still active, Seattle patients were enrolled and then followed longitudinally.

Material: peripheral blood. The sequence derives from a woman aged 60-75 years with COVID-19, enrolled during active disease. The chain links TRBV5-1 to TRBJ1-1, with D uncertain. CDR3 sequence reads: CASSFWAGDEAFF. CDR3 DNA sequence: TGCGCCAGCAGCTTTTGGGCGGGTGATGAAGCTTTCTTT.